What follows are 5 T cell receptor beta chains derived from one specimen sequenced in a study of blood T cell repertoires in COVID-19. Assay: immunoSEQ multiplex PCR; the TCRdb copy retains only in-frame clones and omits some. Counted here are approximately 220,000 clones, about 88% occurring once; the ten biggest clones make up 4.5% to 5.5%. Sequenced sample: PBMCs or T cells enriched from blood (not recorded which). These receptors all come from a woman in her 30s who had been exposed to COVID-19.

The J gene is TRBJ2-3, the V gene TRBV2; TRBD1 agrees at 10 bases. V shed 6 bases and J 6 bases; nucleotides not matched to a gene: 9. Per germline, CDR1 SNHLY and CDR2 FYNNEI. This CDR3 contains 15 residues. The CDR3 DNA reads TGTGCCAGCAGGAAGGAGACAGGGGGCTCGGATACGCAGTATTTT. Translation: CASRKETGGSDTQYF. Drawing the rest from reference TRBV2 and TRBJ2-3, the complete variable domain is EPEVTQTPSHQVTQMGQEVILRCVPISNHLYFYWYRQILGQKVEFLVSFYNNEISEKSEIFDDQFSVERPDGSNFTLKIRSTKLEDSAMYFCASRKETGGSDTQYFGPGTRLTVL.

The chain uses TRBV12-5 and TRBJ1-1; D is unclear. Germline V gene lookup returns CDR1 LGHNT and CDR2 FRNRAP. The CDR3 has 13 amino acids. V lost 7 bases to trimming and J lost 5 bases, with 14 bases between them. CDR3 in DNA: TGTGCTAGTGCCCCTGCACGGCGGACTGAAGCTTTCTTT. This encodes CASAPARRTEAFF.

The chain recombines TRBV27 with TRBJ2-7; TRBD1 matches at 10 bases. The CDR3 contains 13 residues. Germline CDR1 MNHEY, CDR2 SMNVEV (reference sequence). Trimming cost V 6 bases and J 7 bases; bases outside gene matches: 6. The CDR3 here is CASSPGQGVEQYF. CDR3 DNA: TGTGCCAGCAGCCCCGGACAGGGGGTTGAGCAGTACTTC.

The chain joins TRBV24-1 to TRBJ1-2, with 7 bases fitting TRBD1. Germline trimming cut 0 bases from V and 8 bases from J; bases unmatched to any gene: 5. CDR1 and CDR2 (germline): KGHDR, SFDVKD. The CDR3 is 14 residues long. Here the CDR3 DNA reads TGTGCCACCAGTGATTTGCAAGACAGGGACGGCTACACCTTC. It is translated as CATSDLQDRDGYTF.

V is TRBV5-5 and J is TRBJ1-4; the D is unclear. Germline assignment: CDR1 SGHKS and CDR2 YYEKEE (reference sequence). The V end lost 4 bases, the J end lost 0 bases, and 7 bases lay between the germline ends. This CDR3 has 14 residues. The CDR3 DNA reads as TGTGCCAGCAGCGTGTCTGCAACTAATGAAAAACTGTTTTTT. Translating gives CASSVSATNEKLFF. The variable domain in full, completed from reference TRBV5-5 and TRBJ1-4, reads DAGVTQSPTHLIKTRGQQVTLRCSPISGHKSVSWYQQVLGQGPQFIFQYYEKEERGRGNFPDRFSARQFPNYSSELNVNALLLGDSALYLCASSVSATNEKLFFGSGTQLSVL.